One sample yielded the 18 T cell receptor beta chains listed below, sequenced in a study of blood T cell repertoires in COVID-19. Sequencing used immunoSEQ multiplex PCR; TCRdb keeps in-frame clones, though not all of them. In the table there are just under 70,000 clones, roughly 90% of which are singletons. Sequenced material: peripheral blood. The receptors here all came from a man aged 30-40 years with acute or convalescent COVID-19.

This rearrangement joins TRBV6-5 to TRBJ1-6, with 9 positions matching TRBD1. Germline CDR1 is MNHEY and CDR2 is SVGAGI. CDR3 length equals 15 residues. Losses at the gene ends were 6 bases for V and 3 bases for J; bases not matched to a gene: 3. The CDR3: CASRVTGGYNSPLHF. CDR3 DNA: TGTGCCAGCAGAGTGACAGGGGGCTATAATTCACCCCTCCACTTT.

V gene TRBV6-5 combines with J gene TRBJ2-7, with a tentative D call TRBD2 (5 bases). CDR1 is MNHEY and CDR2 is SVGAGI in the germline V gene. This CDR3 region has 14 residues. V was clipped by 6 bases and J by 0 bases, with 12 bases between them. The CDR3 coding sequence is TGTGCCAGCAGGAAGGACGGAGGCTCCTACGAGCAGTACTTC. Its translation is CASRKDGGSYEQYF.

The V gene is TRBV5-4, the J gene TRBJ1-2, with 8 bases identical to TRBD1. V was pared by 4 bases and J by 7 bases, with 9 bases of the junction left unmatched. Germline V CDR1 and CDR2: SGHNT, YYREEE (reference sequence). CDR3 length equals 14 residues. This CDR3 reads CASSPPDRGSGYTF. In DNA, the CDR3 is TGTGCCAGCAGCCCACCCGACAGGGGATCTGGCTACACCTTC.

The chain joins TRBV9 to TRBJ1-3; possible D gene TRBD1, 5 bases. CDR3 length: 16 residues. V lost 0 bases to trimming and J lost 2 bases, with 12 bases between them. Germline lookup yields CDR1 SGDLS and CDR2 YYNGEE. CDR3 in amino acids: CASSVATRGAGNTIYF. For the CDR3, the DNA is TGTGCCAGCAGCGTAGCTACGCGGGGGGCTGGAAACACCATATATTTT.

This chain uses TRBV27 with TRBJ2-6; perhaps TRBD1 as D (6 bases). Germline CDR1 reads MNHEY; CDR2 reads SMNVEV (reference sequence). V gave up 5 bases and J gave up 1 base, with 9 bases separating them. The CDR3 spans 15 residues. The CDR3 sequence: CASSLTGSGANVLTF. The CDR3 DNA reads TGTGCCAGCAGTCTTACAGGGTCTGGGGCCAACGTCCTGACTTTC.

This clone is categorized as medium-sized. The rearrangement uses TRBV2 and TRBJ2-7; tentative D call: TRBD2 (6 bases). V lost 8 bases and J 3 bases, leaving 20 bases between the germline ends. The germline gives CDR1 SNHLY, CDR2 FYNNEI. The CDR3 covers 15 residues. The CDR3 loop is CASSPQGPGGYEQYF. In nucleotides, the CDR3 is TGTGCCAGCTCCCCCCAGGGCCCCGGGGGCTACGAGCAGTACTTC.

V gene TRBV28 combines with J gene TRBJ1-2; maybe TRBD1 (6 bases). The CDR3 has 13 amino acids. V was cut by 6 bases and J by 1 base, with 9 bases left in between. In germline, CDR1 is MDHEN, CDR2 SYDVKM. CDR3: CASSRDNNYGYTF. The CDR3 DNA sequence: TGTGCCAGCAGCCGGGACAATAACTATGGCTACACCTTC.

The chain is built from TRBV29-1 and TRBJ2-1, with TRBD2 identical over 11 bases. Per the germline V gene, CDR1 is SQVTM and CDR2 is ANQGSEA. V trimming: 6 bases; J trimming: 6 bases; junction bases outside the gene matches: 7. This CDR3 comprises 14 residues. The CDR3 DNA reads as TGCAGCGTGACCGGGACTAGCGGTACCAATGAGCAGTTCTTC. Protein: CSVTGTSGTNEQFF.

The J gene is TRBJ1-1, the V gene TRBV30; no clear D gene. The CDR3 runs 11 residues. The V end was cut by 4 bases, the J end by 1 base, with 4 bases between. Germline loops: CDR1 GTSNPN, CDR2 SVGIG (reference sequence). The CDR3, as DNA: TGTGCCTGGAACAGGAACACTGAAGCTTTCTTT. Amino acids: CAWNRNTEAFF.

The gene calls are TRBV30 and TRBJ2-5; 9 bases match TRBD1. Germline CDR1 is GTSNPN and CDR2 is SVGIG (reference sequence). V dropped 3 bases and J dropped 3; count of bases not matched to a gene: 8. The CDR3 totals 15 residues. CDR3 in amino acids: CAWRAHTGGKETQYF. The CDR3 DNA is TGTGCCTGGAGAGCACACACAGGGGGCAAAGAGACCCAGTACTTC.

The rearrangement links TRBV7-2 to TRBJ2-7; possible D gene TRBD1, 6 bases. V was pared by 1 base and J by 0 bases, with 7 bases between. The V gene's germline CDR1 is SGHTA and CDR2 FQGNSA. There are 14 residues in the CDR3. CDR3 sequence (DNA): TGTGCCAGCAGCTTAGAGGGGGACTCCTACGAGCAGTACTTC. Its translation: CASSLEGDSYEQYF.

The chain couples TRBV10-1 to TRBJ2-1; D is undetermined. Trimming removed 8 bases at V and 0 bases at J, with 8 bases between. The germline V gene has CDR1 WNHNN and CDR2 SYGVQD (reference sequence). The CDR3 has 13 residues. CDR3 in amino acids: CASSLSSYNEQFF. The CDR3 DNA sequence: TGCGCCAGCTCCCTCAGCTCCTACAATGAGCAGTTCTTC.

The chain has TRBV4-2 and TRBJ2-7; 10 nucleotides line up with TRBD2. With 7 bases clipped from V and 1 base from J, the junction kept 4 bases outside the gene matches. Looked up from germline, CDR1 is LGHNA and CDR2 is YNFKEQ. The CDR3 is 14 residues long. For the CDR3, the DNA is TGTGCCAGCACTCCGGGACTAGCGTCCTACGAGCAGTACTTC. Translation gives CASTPGLASYEQYF.

The genes are TRBV11-2 and TRBJ1-2; the match to TRBD1 covers 8 bases. Germline CDR1 and CDR2: SGHAT and FQNNGV. Unmatched junction bases numbered 19, after V lost 6 bases and J lost 13 bases. This CDR3 contains 15 residues. The CDR3 nucleotides are TGTGCCAGCAGTACTCACCACAGGGGGATAGGGGGATGCACCTTC. It specifies CASSTHHRGIGGCTF.

This chain joins TRBV21-1 and TRBJ2-7; TRBD1 was called by the table and not checked on the DNA. TRBV21-1 is a pseudogene segment. The CDR3 covers 12 residues. CDR3 sequence reads: CASSPQTGTSLV. The CDR3 nucleotides are TGTGCCAGCAGCCCCCAGACAGGGACATCACTGGTC.

V gene TRBV28 combines with J gene TRBJ1-4; maybe TRBD1 (5 bases). Trimming left V 2 bases short and J 3 bases short, with 7 bases between. CDR3 length: 14 amino acids. The germline CDR1 and CDR2 sequences are MDHEN and SYDVKM. The CDR3 reads CASSLMTANEKLFF. The CDR3 nucleotides are TGTGCCAGCAGTTTAATGACAGCTAATGAAAAACTGTTTTTT.

This clone has only one observation. V is TRBV7-3 and J is TRBJ1-1; possible D gene TRBD1, 6 bases. V lost 3 bases, J lost 1 base, and 9 bases lay in between. The germline gives CDR1 SGHTA, CDR2 FQGTGA. The CDR3 length is 14 residues. CDR3 amino acids: CASSLQGRNTEAFF. CDR3 coding DNA: TGTGCCAGCAGCTTGCAGGGGAGGAACACTGAAGCTTTCTTT.

V usage is TRBV2 and J usage is TRBJ2-5, with D possibly matching TRBD2 (6 bases). Trimming removed 3 bases at V and 5 bases at J, with 7 bases between. There are 12 residues in the CDR3. Germline V gene sequence: CDR1 SNHLY, CDR2 FYNNEI. In DNA, the CDR3 is TGTGCCAGCAGTGACGGGAGTGAGACCCAGTACTTC. Its translation is CASSDGSETQYF.